These 5 T cell receptor beta chains were sequenced from one sample in a study of blood T cells in healthy people across ages. A sample-barcoded 5' primer and a J-beta primer mix were used in a second PCR of roughly 6 to 11 cycles. Each CDR3 protein gets one entry after TCRdb re-called the 5' RACE reads with MiXCR. The sample includes about 800,000 distinct CDR3 sequences, around 25% of them seen just once. This sample also belongs to another study, concerning T cells of mothers and their children.

Sequenced sample: blood. Receptor source: a boy younger than 18 in good health.

The chain links TRBV14 to TRBJ1-2, with 8 nucleotides matching TRBD1. V shed 8 bases and J 8 bases; nucleotides not matched to a gene: 22. The CDR3 length is 17 residues. Germline V gene sequence: CDR1 SGHDN, CDR2 FVKESK. CDR3: CASGLTLLRTGSRGYTF. The CDR3 bases are TGTGCCAGCGGCCTTACGTTACTTAGGACAGGGTCGCGCGGCTACACCTTC. The full variable domain, its missing parts supplied by reference TRBV14 and TRBJ1-2, is EAGVTQFPSHSVIEKGQTVTLRCDPISGHDNLYWYRRVMGKEIKFLLHFVKESKQDESGMPNNRFLAERTGGTYSTLKVQPAELEDSGVYFCASGLTLLRTGSRGYTFGSGTRLTVV.

This clonotype was found a few times. The J gene is TRBJ2-7, the V gene TRBV20-1, with TRBD1 matching 7 bases. The germline gives CDR1 DFQATT, CDR2 SNEGSKA (reference sequence). Losses at the gene ends were 8 bases for V and 4 bases for J; bases not matched to a gene: 14. The CDR3 length is 14 residues. CDR3 in amino acids: CSPSPRDSLYEQYF. CDR3 nucleotide sequence: TGCAGTCCCAGTCCCCGGGACAGCTTGTACGAGCAGTACTTC.

The CDR3 region has the DNA TGTGCCAGCAGTTTCCAACTAGCGGTTCACTACGAGCAGTACTTC. The encoded protein is CASSFQLAVHYEQYF. The chain carries TRBV28 and TRBJ2-7; the match to TRBD2 covers 8 bases. The CDR3 extends over 15 amino acids. Germline loops: CDR1 MDHEN, CDR2 SYDVKM. With 3 bases clipped from V and 3 bases from J, the junction kept 7 bases outside the gene matches. Full variable domain (remainder filled in from reference TRBV28 and TRBJ2-7): DVKVTQSSRYLVKRTGEKVFLECVQDMDHENMFWYRQDPGLGLRLIYFSYDVKMKEKGDIPEGYSVSREKKERFSLILESASTNQTSMYLCASSFQLAVHYEQYFGPGTRLTVT.

The chain uses TRBV6-6 and TRBJ2-1; 10 bases align to TRBD2. Unmatched junction bases numbered 7, after V lost 5 bases and J lost 9 bases. CDR1 is MNHNY, CDR2 SVGAGI, per germline (reference sequence). CDR3 length: 14 residues. CDR3 in amino acids: CASSPSLAGLEQFF. In DNA form, the CDR3 reads TGTGCCAGCAGTCCGTCACTAGCGGGACTTGAGCAGTTCTTC.

In its sample, this clonotype was seen a few times. The rearrangement joins TRBV7-2 to TRBJ2-5, with 7 positions matching TRBD1. Germline values: CDR1 SGHTA, CDR2 FQGNSA. The CDR3 has 12 residues. The trim removed 8 bases at V and 5 bases at J, leaving 5 bases unmatched. CDR3 nucleotides: TGTGCCAGCGGGGACAGCCGGGAGACCCAGTACTTC. Translating gives CASGDSRETQYF.